The 21 T cell receptor beta chains reported below all come from one sample, sequenced in a study of T cells after yellow fever vaccination (dated by TCRdb to between 2017 and 2020). The library relied on 5' RACE. The sequencing machine was an Illumina HiSeq 2500. TCRdb applied fastp at Q25 and MiXCR to the public reads, then kept only in-frame beta chains. CDR3 protein duplicates are merged, each entry listing the most common genes and DNA. The sample data list just under 600,000 distinct CDR3 sequences, and 13% of these were observed just once. Jointly, the top ten make up over 12% of the sample. Explained via the paper, the treatment or condition label denotes: live attenuated yellow fever vaccine strain. Sequenced material: PBMCs, taken on the day of the yellow fever booster vaccination. Source of these receptors: a man aged 25 to 40 who received the YFV17D yellow fever vaccine.

This clonotype has more than one count but fewer than ten. The J gene is TRBJ2-2, the V gene TRBV18, with a tentative D call TRBD1 (6 bases). Germline V CDR1 and CDR2: KGHSH, LQKENI. The CDR3 has 15 residues. The V end lost 0 bases, the J end lost 5 bases, and 10 bases lay between the germline ends. The CDR3 sequence: CASSPPARGTGELFF. Written as DNA, the CDR3 is TGTGCCAGCTCACCACCAGCCAGGGGAACCGGGGAGCTGTTTTTT. Together with reference TRBV18 and TRBJ2-2, the CDR3 gives the full variable domain: NAGVMQNPRHLVRRRGQEARLRCSPMKGHSHVYWYRQLPEEGLKFMVYLQKENIIDESGMPKERFSAEFPKEGPSILRIQQVVRGDSAAYFCASSPPARGTGELFFGEGSRLTVL.

Turning to this clonotype: Possible read error: a much larger clone is one base away. This sequence joins TRBV6-1 and TRBJ2-1, with D unresolved. V was clipped by 5 bases and J by 0 bases, with 14 bases between them. CDR1 is MNHNS, CDR2 SASEGT, per germline. The CDR3 extends over 16 amino acids. Here the CDR3 DNA reads TGTGCCAGCAGTCCAATTGTCCGGAGCTCCTACAATGAGCAGTTCTTC. It codes for CASSPIVRSSYNEQFF.

The chain has TRBV29-1 and TRBJ1-5; the match to TRBD1 covers 7 bases. V was pared by 8 bases and J by 2 bases, with 15 bases of the junction left unmatched. Germline assignment: CDR1 SQVTM and CDR2 ANQGSEA. This CDR3 spans 16 amino acids. The CDR3 DNA reads TGCAGCCCTGAAATTAGACAGGGCCTAGGCAATCAGCCCCAGCATTTT. The encoded protein is CSPEIRQGLGNQPQHF.

V is TRBV19 and J is TRBJ1-6; D ambiguous. Germline CDR1 and CDR2: LNHDA and SQIVND (reference sequence). V was shortened by 3 bases and J by 0 bases, with 15 bases between the two germline ends. The CDR3 is 18 amino acids. As DNA, the CDR3 is TGTGCCAGTAGTATTTTTCCGCCGGAGAGCTCCTATAATTCACCCCTCCACTTT. It translates to CASSIFPPESSYNSPLHF.

The rearrangement joins TRBV5-4 to TRBJ2-5, with D perhaps matching TRBD2 (7 bases). The germline V and J ends were trimmed by 3 bases and 4 bases, with 22 bases remaining between them. This CDR3 is built from 17 residues. The germline V gene has CDR1 SGHNT and CDR2 YYREEE (reference sequence). CDR3 DNA: TGTGCCAGCAGCTCACCCCAGGCCCAGGGGAGGGGAGAGACCCAGTACTTC. Protein sequence: CASSSPQAQGRGETQYF. The full variable domain, its missing parts supplied by reference TRBV5-4 and TRBJ2-5, is ETGVTQSPTHLIKTRGQQVTLRCSSQSGHNTVSWYQQALGQGPQFIFQYYREEENGRGNFPPRFSGLQFPNYSSELNVNALELDDSALYLCASSSPQAQGRGETQYFGPGTRLLVL.

The V call is TRBV6-5, the J call TRBJ1-2; D possibly corresponds to TRBD1 (6 bases). The V gene lost 2 bases and the J gene lost 8 bases, with 9 bases spanning the gap. The germline CDR1 and CDR2 sequences are MNHEY and SVGAGI. The CDR3 is 12 amino acids. CDR3 sequence reads: CASSYQGIGYTF. The CDR3, as DNA: TGTGCCAGCAGTTACCAGGGGATCGGCTACACCTTC.

This clonotype was counted many times. The CDR3 DNA follows: TGTGCCAGCATACGAGCGGGAGTTGCCGAGACCCAGTACTTC. Translated, it gives CASIRAGVAETQYF. The genes are TRBV7-9 and TRBJ2-5, with 8 positions matching TRBD2. This CDR3 has 14 amino acids. Germline V CDR1 and CDR2: SEHNR, FQNEAQ (reference sequence). The J segment lost 5 bases and the V segment lost 7 bases, leaving 9 bases of the junction unmatched.

The chain carries TRBV5-1 and TRBJ2-1, with D maybe TRBD1 (6 bases). V was shortened by 6 bases and J by 4 bases, with 17 bases between the two germline ends. The CDR3 has 15 amino acids. Germline V gene data show CDR1 as SGHRS and CDR2 as YFSETQ. CDR3 DNA sequence: TGCGCCAGCACCCTAGGGGCGACAGGATACAATGAGCAGTTCTTC. Translated, it gives CASTLGATGYNEQFF.

This clonotype was detected only a few times. This chain links TRBV7-8 with TRBJ2-3, with D unclear. V was shortened by 1 base and J by 2 bases, with 16 bases between the two germline ends. This CDR3 region has 17 residues. The germline V gene encodes CDR1 SGHVS and CDR2 FQNEAQ. The CDR3, as DNA: TGTGCCAGCAGCTTAGTCGGTGGGAACTTAAACACAGATACGCAGTATTTT. This codes for CASSLVGGNLNTDTQYF.

Ten or more counts support this clonotype. The chain recombines TRBV20-1 with TRBJ2-1, with D perhaps matching TRBD2 (5 bases). The germline V gene has CDR1 DFQATT and CDR2 SNEGSKA (reference sequence). V was pared by 5 bases and J by 0 bases, with 11 bases between. The CDR3 covers 14 residues. The CDR3 loop is CSALEVSSYNEQFF. CDR3 DNA: TGCAGTGCTTTGGAGGTGAGCTCCTACAATGAGCAGTTCTTC.

This clonotype was counted between two and nine times. This sequence joins TRBV12-3 or TRBV12-4 and TRBJ1-4, with 9 bases that match TRBD1. V shed 8 bases, J shed 5 bases, and the junction held 9 bases outside the gene matches. The CDR3 runs 15 residues. CDR3 protein: CASVPKGTGNEKLFF. In nucleotides, the CDR3 is TGTGCCAGCGTTCCAAAGGGGACAGGGAATGAAAAACTGTTTTTT.

V and J are TRBV12-3 or TRBV12-4 and TRBJ2-2; TRBD1 matches at 9 bases. This CDR3 comprises 15 residues. The junction had 1 base not matched to a gene; V was cut back by 2 bases and J by 3 bases. The DNA for the CDR3 is TGTGCCAGCAGTTTACGACAGGGGGACACCGGGGAGCTGTTTTTT. It specifies CASSLRQGDTGELFF.

This chain joins TRBV7-2 and TRBJ2-7; 8 nucleotides match TRBD1. The germline V gene has CDR1 SGHTA and CDR2 FQGNSA. V shed 2 bases and J 3 bases; nucleotides not matched to a gene: 3. This CDR3 is built from 14 residues. DNA of the CDR3: TGTGCCAGCAGCTTATCAGGACAGGGCTACGAGCAGTACTTC. It encodes CASSLSGQGYEQYF.

The chain recombines TRBV10-3 with TRBJ1-2; maybe TRBD1 (5 bases). Deletions cut 7 bases from V and 1 base from J, with 13 bases between. This CDR3 has 14 amino acids. Germline CDR1 reads ENHRY; CDR2 reads SYGVKD. CDR3 loop: CAINHQGDNYGYTF. CDR3 nucleotides: TGTGCCATCAACCATCAGGGTGATAACTATGGCTACACCTTC.

The chain uses TRBV11-1 and TRBJ2-1, with 14 bases matching TRBD2. The CDR3 is 20 amino acids. The J segment lost 8 bases and the V segment lost 6 bases, leaving 21 bases of the junction unmatched. CDR1 and CDR2 from the germline V gene are SGHAT and FQDESV (reference sequence). The CDR3 is CASSQLDIGLAGGLRDEQFF. The CDR3 DNA follows: TGTGCCAGCAGTCAACTTGACATTGGACTAGCGGGAGGACTTAGGGATGAGCAGTTCTTC.

The chain has TRBV6-5 and TRBJ2-7, with D perhaps TRBD1 (6 bases). The ends were cut back, 0 bases at V and 0 bases at J, with 15 bases in the middle. The CDR3 extends over 17 amino acids. Germline CDR1 reads MNHEY; CDR2 reads SVGAGI. The CDR3: CASSYSNPKGVSYEQYF. In DNA, the CDR3 is TGTGCCAGCAGTTACTCCAATCCGAAGGGGGTCTCCTACGAGCAGTACTTC.

This clonotype showed up just a few times. The gene calls are TRBV7-2 and TRBJ1-2; tentatively, D is TRBD1 (6 bases). Germline V gene data show CDR1 as SGHTA and CDR2 as FQGNSA. V was cut by 1 base and J by 3 bases, with 12 bases left in between. This CDR3 spans 15 amino acids. In DNA, the CDR3 is TGTGCCAGCAGCTTAGTTCCAGGGGTGTACTATGGCTACACCTTC. Its protein product is CASSLVPGVYYGYTF.

CDR3 protein: CASSSRPGLDEQYF. The CDR3 DNA reads TGCGCCAGCAGCTCCCGCCCGGGGTTGGACGAGCAGTACTTC. The chain uses TRBV5-1 and TRBJ2-7, with a possible D match to TRBD2 (5 bases). V was cut by 3 bases and J by 5 bases, with 15 bases left in between. CDR1 is SGHRS and CDR2 is YFSETQ in the germline V gene. This CDR3 is built from 14 residues.

This rearrangement joins TRBV5-1 to TRBJ2-7, with D perhaps matching TRBD1 or TRBD2 (5 bases each). With 0 bases removed from V and 2 bases from J, the gap between germline ends came to 9 bases. This CDR3 has 14 amino acids. Germline V gene sequence: CDR1 SGHRS, CDR2 YFSETQ. CDR3: CASSLGGNPYEQYF. CDR3 DNA sequence: TGCGCCAGCAGCTTGGGGGGGAACCCCTACGAGCAGTACTTC.

This clonotype was counted at least ten times. The CDR3 region is CASSPLGGLRGHEQYF. As DNA, the CDR3 is TGTGCCAGCAGCCCCCTGGGGGGTCTTAGGGGCCACGAGCAGTACTTC. The chain has TRBV11-2 and TRBJ2-7; D possibly corresponds to TRBD2 (6 bases). V was clipped by 5 bases and J by 5 bases, with 22 bases between them. Germline CDR1 and CDR2: SGHAT and FQNNGV. This CDR3 is built from 16 residues. Full variable domain (rest looked up from reference TRBV11-2 and TRBJ2-7): EAGVAQSPRYKIIEKRQSVAFWCNPISGHATLYWYQQILGQGPKLLIQFQNNGVVDDSQLPKDRFSAERLKGVDSTLKIQPAKLEDSAVYLCASSPLGGLRGHEQYFGPGTRLTVT.

The chain carries TRBV19 and TRBJ1-3, with unresolved D. The germline V gene encodes CDR1 LNHDA and CDR2 SQIVND (reference sequence). The CDR3 extends over 14 amino acids. Between the trimmed V and J ends, which lost 1 base and 2 bases, there was a span of 6 bases. In DNA form, the CDR3 reads TGTGCCAGTAGTATAGGAGGGACTGGAAACACCATATATTTT. Translation: CASSIGGTGNTIYF.